The clone carrying this TCR beta chain is categorized as medium-sized. Stated time point: sample taken at primary tumor resection. Unsorted tumor, nontumor lung tissue or cryopreserved PBMC supplied the whole RNA. The roughly 66 donors had untreated early-stage non-small cell lung cancer. Single TCR cDNA molecules each had their own unique molecular identifier. Each CDR3 protein is one row after TCRdb ran MiXCR on the 5' RACE reads. The sample records about 5,700 distinct CDR3 sequences, 12% being singletons. The sample comes from a study of spatial heterogeneity in lung cancer. Overall study context: In the raw reads, each unique TCR and UMI combination was present more than ten times on average.

Losses at the gene ends were 6 bases for V and 4 bases for J; bases not matched to a gene: 6. CDR3 length: 14 amino acids. This TCR was sampled from a male donor with early-stage non-small cell lung cancer. The sequencing here drew on normal lung tissue next to the tumor, taken at surgery. The chain uses TRBV12-3 or TRBV12-4 and TRBJ1-5; 7 bases fit TRBD1. CDR3 loop: CASSPGQFNQPQHF. CDR3 bases: TGTGCCAGCAGCCCGGGACAGTTTAATCAGCCCCAGCATTTT.